The next 8 T cell receptor beta chains were all read from a single sample in a study of low-dose radiotherapy and immunotherapy resistance in tumors. cDNA synthesis used a TRAV/TRBV-specific primer set for both chains. The PCR that amplified TCRs ran for around 21 cycles, relying on a constant-region primer and a V-primer adapter. MiXCR was run by TCRdb on the reads, yielding one entry per CDR3 protein. In the table there are approximately 11,000 distinct CDR3 sequences, over 55% of which are singletons. These receptors were obtained from a human donor with advanced metastatic prostate, ovarian, gallbladder or colorectal cancer (not recorded which). This table probably holds off-target reads from a library built for another chain.

The chain employs TRBV11-2 and TRBJ2-3, with 9 bases identical to TRBD2. The length of the CDR3 is 18 residues. V shed 1 base and J 1 base; nucleotides not matched to a gene: 9. Germline CDR1 is SGHAT and CDR2 is FQNNGV. CDR3 bases: TGTGCCAGCAGCTTAGGGGCTAGCGGGGCCCTGGGCACAGATACGCAGTATTTT. It specifies CASSLGASGALGTDTQYF. Combining the CDR3 with reference TRBV11-2 and TRBJ2-3 gives the whole variable domain EAGVAQSPRYKIIEKRQSVAFWCNPISGHATLYWYQQILGQGPKLLIQFQNNGVVDDSQLPKDRFSAERLKGVDSTLKIQPAKLEDSAVYLCASSLGASGALGTDTQYFGPGTRLTVL.

J is TRBJ1-2 and V is TRBV4-2; D is possibly TRBD1 (6 bases). There are 14 residues in the CDR3. CDR1 and CDR2 from the germline V gene are LGHNA and YNFKEQ. V was trimmed by 1 base and J by 1 base, leaving 7 bases between them. In DNA, the CDR3 is TGTGCCAGCAGCCAAGGGACAGTTAACTATGGCTACACCTTC. Protein: CASSQGTVNYGYTF.

This clonotype was picked up a small number of times. The rearrangement joins TRBV5-1 to TRBJ2-3; perhaps TRBD1 as D (6 bases). The CDR3 has 14 residues. Germline CDR1 SGHRS, CDR2 YFSETQ. Trimming took 4 bases from V and 5 from J, leaving 14 bases between them. The DNA for the CDR3 is TGCGCCAGCAGCCACCTCGGGGACATAGATACGCAGTATTTT. Translating it yields CASSHLGDIDTQYF.

This clonotype was counted a single time. The V call is TRBV7-2, the J call TRBJ2-3, with 10 positions matching TRBD2. The trim removed 5 bases at V and 1 base at J, leaving 6 bases unmatched. Germline V gene data show CDR1 as SGHTA and CDR2 as FQGNSA. The CDR3 totals 16 residues. This CDR3 is CASSPQLAGGTDTQYF. The DNA for the CDR3 is TGTGCCAGCAGCCCCCAGCTAGCGGGAGGCACAGATACGCAGTATTTT.

The chain links TRBV5-1 to TRBJ2-5; 8 bases line up with TRBD2. The CDR3 loop spans 14 amino acids. In germline, CDR1 is SGHRS, CDR2 YFSETQ. V gave up 4 bases and J gave up 1 base; unmatched junction bases: 3. For the CDR3, the DNA is TGCGCCAGCAGCCGGACTAGCCTCCAAGAGACCCAGTACTTC. It specifies CASSRTSLQETQYF.

This chain joins TRBV3-1 and TRBJ2-4, with D unresolved. V was clipped by 1 base and J by 7 bases, with 11 bases between them. The V gene's germline CDR1 is LGHDT and CDR2 YNNKEL (reference sequence). CDR3 length: 14 amino acids. CDR3 coding DNA: TGTGCCAGCAGCCAAGGGGGTGCTCCTAACATTCAGTACTTC. Translation gives CASSQGGAPNIQYF. The full variable domain, completed using reference TRBV3-1 and TRBJ2-4, is DTAVSQTPKYLVTQMGNDKSIKCEQNLGHDTMYWYKQDSKKFLKIMFSYNNKELIINETVPNRFSPKSPDKAHLNLHINSLELGDSAVYFCASSQGGAPNIQYFGAGTRLSVL.

This clonotype has more than one count but fewer than ten. The V call is TRBV5-4, the J call TRBJ1-6; perhaps TRBD1 as D (5 bases). The V and J ends lost 5 bases and 3 bases respectively, with 9 bases between them. The CDR3 contains 14 residues. Germline CDR1 reads SGHNT; CDR2 reads YYREEE (reference sequence). DNA for the CDR3: TGTGCCAGCAGTTCTGGGGGCTATAATTCACCCCTCCACTTT. It encodes CASSSGGYNSPLHF.

The chain links TRBV5-5 to TRBJ1-1; 7 bases are shared with TRBD1. This CDR3 has 15 amino acids. Trimming cost V 4 bases and J 1 base; bases outside gene matches: 7. The germline CDR1 and CDR2 sequences are SGHKS and YYEKEE (reference sequence). CDR3 protein: CASSSRQGGNTEAFF. The DNA of the CDR3 is TGTGCCAGCAGCAGTAGACAGGGTGGGAACACTGAAGCTTTCTTT.